This T cell receptor beta chain was documented in a study of T cells in localized non-small cell lung cancer. A remark on this clone: Its target is unknown.

The CDR3 has 15 residues. Germline CDR1 MGHRA, CDR2 YSYEKL. Trimming took off 6 bases at V and 4 bases at J, with 18 bases between the two ends. Some clones are missing from TCRdb's copy, which holds only in-frame ones; the method was immunoSEQ multiplex PCR. The table shows 10,000 to 13,000 clones, with 70% to 80% occurring only once. Regarding the study as a whole: Uninvolved adjacent lung showed higher T cell clonality than tumor. Appearance in adjacent lung was seen for a median around 60 of the top 100 tumor clones. Longer overall survival was associated with a higher density of T cells in the blood.

The chain carries TRBV4-1 and TRBJ1-1; D is unresolved. The receptor was derived from a male donor aged 60 or over with stage I lung adenocarcinoma. The specimen comprised peripheral blood, sampled before any cancer treatment. CDR3 in amino acids: CASRRTVRGLTEAFF. The CDR3, as DNA: TGCGCCAGCAGACGGACGGTACGAGGACTCACTGAAGCTTTCTTT.